A single sample is the source of the 24 T cell receptor beta chains below, sequenced in a study of human T cells and chemical hapten exposure. TCRdb analysed the RACE reads with MiXCR anew, one entry per CDR3 protein. This table has a few hundred thousand distinct CDR3 sequences, just under 6.5% appearing once. Time point defined: patch test 2, 6 weeks after DPC sensitization. The treatment here: therapeutic diphenylcyclopropenone sensitization with weekly scalp DPC. The input for sequencing was whole blood, taken in connection with sensitization to the hapten diphenylcyclopropenone (DPC). These receptors came from a woman younger than 30 with alopecia areata. Some clones in this sample may be carry-over from other donors' samples.

The chain uses TRBV20-1 and TRBJ2-7, with a weak D call TRBD1 (6 bases). The ends were cut back, 1 base at V and 2 bases at J, with 9 bases in the middle. This CDR3 contains 13 residues. Per the germline V gene, CDR1 is DFQATT and CDR2 is SNEGSKA (reference sequence). CDR3 coding DNA: TGCAGTGCTAGAGGGACAGCCACCTACGAGCAGTACTTC. It codes for CSARGTATYEQYF.

In its sample, this clonotype was seen many times. The gene calls are TRBV3-1 and TRBJ1-1; 7 bases are shared with TRBD1. The CDR3 runs to 16 residues. The V gene end was trimmed by 1 base and the J gene end by 0 bases; junction bases not matched to a gene: 5. Germline assignment: CDR1 LGHDT and CDR2 YNNKEL (reference sequence). CDR3 in DNA: TGTGCCAGCAGCCAAGCCCGAGGGACAGTGAACACTGAAGCTTTCTTT. Its translation is CASSQARGTVNTEAFF.

V gene TRBV5-6 combines with J gene TRBJ1-2; perhaps TRBD1 as D (6 bases). This CDR3 region has 16 residues. Trimming removed 0 bases from V and 4 bases from J, with 16 bases in between. CDR1 SGHDT and CDR2 YYEEEE come from the germline V gene. The CDR3 DNA follows: TGTGCCAGCAGCTTGGCCCTGGGGGGGGCCCTCTATGGCTACACCTTC. Its protein product is CASSLALGGALYGYTF. Supplemented by reference TRBV5-6 and TRBJ1-2, the full variable domain reads DAGVTQSPTHLIKTRGQQVTLRCSPKSGHDTVSWYQQALGQGPQFIFQYYEEEERQRGNFPDRFSGHQFPNYSSELNVNALLLGDSALYLCASSLALGGALYGYTFGSGTRLTVV.

At least ten counts were recorded for this clonotype. This chain links TRBV2 with TRBJ1-1; D is unclear. This CDR3 spans 14 amino acids. Trimming removed 8 bases at V and 0 bases at J, with 13 bases between. Germline V gene data show CDR1 as SNHLY and CDR2 as FYNNEI. The CDR3 nucleotides read TGTGCCAGCCAGCCGGAGTACGTGAACACTGAAGCTTTCTTT. Amino acid sequence: CASQPEYVNTEAFF.

This clonotype has a count of ten or more. V is TRBV7-2 and J is TRBJ1-5; the D gene is possibly TRBD1 (6 bases). V was cut by 5 bases and J by 5 bases, with 10 bases left in between. Germline V gene sequence: CDR1 SGHTA, CDR2 FQGNSA. This CDR3 comprises 13 residues. This CDR3 is CASSVRGDQPQHF. DNA of the CDR3: TGTGCCAGCAGCGTCAGGGGTGATCAGCCCCAGCATTTT. Together with reference TRBV7-2 and TRBJ1-5, the CDR3 gives the full variable domain: GAGVSQSPSNKVTEKGKDVELRCDPISGHTALYWYRQSLGQGLEFLIYFQGNSAPDKSGLPSDRFSAERTGGSVSTLTIQRTQQEDSAVYLCASSVRGDQPQHFGDGTRLSIL.

This clonotype was found a few times. The chain is built from TRBV5-8 and TRBJ2-2; TRBD2 matches at 12 bases. The germline gives CDR1 SGHTS, CDR2 YDEGEE. V was pared by 2 bases and J by 6 bases, with 2 bases of the junction left unmatched. The length of the CDR3 is 15 residues. The CDR3 loop reads CASSFGLAGSGELFF. The CDR3 DNA follows: TGTGCCAGCAGCTTCGGACTAGCGGGATCCGGGGAGCTGTTTTTT. Combining the CDR3 with reference TRBV5-8 and TRBJ2-2 gives the whole variable domain EAGVTQSPTHLIKTRGQQATLRCSPISGHTSVYWYQQALGLGLQFLLWYDEGEERNRGNFPPRFSGRQFPNYSSELNVNALELEDSALYLCASSFGLAGSGELFFGEGSRLTVL.

In its sample, this clonotype was seen many times. The rearrangement joins TRBV20-1 to TRBJ2-7; D perhaps matches TRBD1 (5 bases). This CDR3 comprises 13 residues. The V end was cut by 3 bases, the J end by 3 bases, with 12 bases between. Germline CDR1 is DFQATT and CDR2 is SNEGSKA (reference sequence). CDR3 bases: TGCAGTGCTAGTCAGGGTACGGGCTACGAGCAGTACTTC. Its protein is CSASQGTGYEQYF.

This chain uses TRBV2 with TRBJ1-1; maybe TRBD1 (6 bases). In germline, CDR1 is SNHLY, CDR2 FYNNEI. This CDR3 contains 13 residues. The ends were cut back, 6 bases at V and 4 bases at J, with 12 bases in the middle. The CDR3 DNA reads as TGTGCCAGCAGCCGGGGGCCACCCACTGAAGCTTTCTTT. It is translated as CASSRGPPTEAFF.

V gene TRBV28 combines with J gene TRBJ2-1; 10 bases map to TRBD1. J was trimmed by 5 bases and V by 5 bases; bases with no gene match: 6. Per germline, CDR1 MDHEN and CDR2 SYDVKM. The CDR3 is made up of 15 amino acids. CDR3 sequence reads: CASSPGQGIDNEQFF. The DNA of the CDR3 is TGTGCCAGCAGTCCGGGACAGGGGATAGACAATGAGCAGTTCTTC.

This clonotype occurred many times. The gene calls are TRBV12-3 or TRBV12-4 and TRBJ1-5; TRBD1 agrees at 8 bases. The CDR3 length is 13 residues. After removal of 4 bases from V and 9 bases from J, the junction contained 5 bases not matched to a gene. CDR3 nucleotide sequence: TGTGCCAGCAGTTGGACAGGGAGGTCGCCCCAGCATTTT. Amino acid sequence: CASSWTGRSPQHF.

This clonotype has ten or more counts. The J gene is TRBJ1-1, the V gene TRBV6-2 or TRBV6-3; the D gene is possibly TRBD1 (5 bases). V was pared by 6 bases and J by 6 bases, with 17 bases between. CDR3 size: 14 residues. The germline V gene encodes CDR1 MNHEY and CDR2 SVGEGT. The CDR3 DNA follows: TGTGCCAGCAGATACCCTTCAGGGTTCGCTGAAGCTTTCTTT. It specifies CASRYPSGFAEAFF.

This chain uses TRBV9 with TRBJ1-4, with D perhaps matching TRBD1 (6 bases). V shed 0 bases and J shed 1 base, with 10 bases lying between them. Germline CDR1 and CDR2: SGDLS and YYNGEE. The CDR3 is 16 residues long. CDR3: CASSVGQGITNEKLFF. In nucleotides, the CDR3 is TGTGCCAGCAGCGTAGGTCAGGGGATAACTAATGAAAAACTGTTTTTT.

This clonotype was counted at least ten times. The rearrangement links TRBV7-9 to TRBJ2-5; TRBD1 matches at 8 bases. CDR3 length: 14 amino acids. The trim removed 5 bases at V and 4 bases at J, leaving 6 bases unmatched. Germline V gene lookup returns CDR1 SEHNR and CDR2 FQNEAQ (reference sequence). CDR3 nucleotide sequence: TGTGCCAGCAGCCCCTGGACAGGGCCAGAGACCCAGTACTTC. Translation gives CASSPWTGPETQYF. Based on the CDR3 plus reference TRBV7-9 and TRBJ2-5, the full variable domain is DTGVSQNPRHKITKRGQNVTFRCDPISEHNRLYWYRQTLGQGPEFLTYFQNEAQLEKSRLLSDRFSAERPKGSFSTLEIQRTEQGDSAMYLCASSPWTGPETQYFGPGTRLLVL.

This clonotype was observed a few times. The rearrangement uses TRBV5-6 and TRBJ1-3; D gene unclear. CDR1 SGHDT and CDR2 YYEEEE come from the germline V gene. Trimming removed 3 bases at V and 7 bases at J, with 8 bases between. This CDR3 region has 12 residues. CDR3 in DNA: TGTGCCAGCAGCTATTTAGGGAACACCATATATTTT. It yields the protein CASSYLGNTIYF.

This clonotype was seen at least ten times. The rearrangement links TRBV20-1 to TRBJ2-1, with 7 bases aligning to TRBD2. Germline-derived CDR1 and CDR2 are DFQATT and SNEGSKA (reference sequence). V trimming: 0 bases; J trimming: 7 bases; junction bases outside the gene matches: 9. The CDR3 totals 15 residues. CDR3 loop: CSARERGAGRNEQFF. DNA for the CDR3: TGCAGTGCTAGAGAACGAGGTGCCGGGAGGAATGAGCAGTTCTTC.

V is TRBV7-2 and J is TRBJ1-5; D unclear. Germline V gene sequence: CDR1 SGHTA, CDR2 FQGNSA. Between the trimmed V and J ends, which lost 1 base and 4 bases, there was a span of 11 bases. The CDR3 runs 15 residues. CDR3 residues: CASSLGGIENQPQHF. The DNA of the CDR3 is TGTGCCAGCAGCTTAGGCGGGATTGAGAATCAGCCCCAGCATTTT.

CDR3 amino acids: CASSRGLAGPQETQYF. Here the CDR3 DNA reads TGTGCCAGCAGCCGAGGGCTAGCGGGGCCCCAAGAGACCCAGTACTTC. The chain employs TRBV7-9 and TRBJ2-5, with TRBD2 identical over 9 bases. CDR1 is SEHNR and CDR2 is FQNEAQ in the germline V gene (reference sequence). The CDR3 loop spans 16 amino acids. Germline trimming cut 5 bases from V and 1 base from J; bases unmatched to any gene: 8. Variable domain in full (rest from reference TRBV7-9 and TRBJ2-5): DTGVSQNPRHKITKRGQNVTFRCDPISEHNRLYWYRQTLGQGPEFLTYFQNEAQLEKSRLLSDRFSAERPKGSFSTLEIQRTEQGDSAMYLCASSRGLAGPQETQYFGPGTRLLVL.

The J gene is TRBJ2-3, the V gene TRBV7-3; D uncertain. Trimming cost V 2 bases and J 5 bases, with 11 bases left between them. The CDR3 runs 14 residues. Germline CDR1 SGHTA, CDR2 FQGTGA. The DNA for the CDR3 is TGTGCCAGCAGCTTATCGAATAGGGTAGATACGCAGTATTTT. Protein: CASSLSNRVDTQYF.

This clonotype was found a few times. J is TRBJ2-2 and V is TRBV5-1; no clear D. Looked up from germline, CDR1 is SGHRS and CDR2 is YFSETQ. V dropped 0 bases and J dropped 5 bases, with 11 bases sitting between them. This CDR3 has 15 residues. The CDR3 loop is CASSLGSLSTGELFF. In DNA form, the CDR3 reads TGCGCCAGCAGCTTGGGCTCATTATCGACCGGGGAGCTGTTTTTT.

This clonotype showed up just a few times. CDR3 nucleotide sequence: TGTGCCAGCAGTGAAGCCCAGGGCACTGAAGCTTTCTTT. Translated, it gives CASSEAQGTEAFF. This sequence joins TRBV6-1 and TRBJ1-1; possible D gene TRBD1, 5 bases. CDR3 length: 13 residues. Germline V gene data show CDR1 as MNHNS and CDR2 as SASEGT. V lost 0 bases to trimming and J lost 4 bases, with 6 bases between them.

A few counts support this clonotype. The CDR3 loop is CASSFGLTGGELAFF. CDR3 nucleotides: TGTGCCAGCAGTTTTGGCCTGACAGGGGGGGAGCTAGCTTTCTTT. The chain employs TRBV12-3 or TRBV12-4 and TRBJ1-1, with 9 bases aligning to TRBD1. The CDR3 loop spans 15 amino acids. The trim removed 3 bases at V and 10 bases at J, leaving 12 bases unmatched.

This clonotype was observed many times. This chain joins TRBV27 and TRBJ2-1, with 7 bases that match TRBD2. There are 14 residues in the CDR3. Germline lookup yields CDR1 MNHEY and CDR2 SMNVEV (reference sequence). V gave up 7 bases and J gave up 5 bases; unmatched junction bases: 8. The CDR3 reads CASTISGVDNEQFF. The DNA of the CDR3 is TGTGCCAGCACCATAAGCGGGGTAGACAATGAGCAGTTCTTC.

This chain connects TRBV12-3 or TRBV12-4 to TRBJ2-7; maybe TRBD2 (7 bases). This CDR3 region has 16 residues. V lost 6 bases, J lost 4 bases, and 22 bases lay in between. The CDR3 coding sequence is TGTGCCAGCAGCACACCGGGGGGCCCTACTCCTTACGAGCAGTACTTC. This translates into CASSTPGGPTPYEQYF.

This clonotype was detected many times. This sequence joins TRBV6-6 and TRBJ2-3; TRBD1 or TRBD2 may be the D gene (5 bases each). This CDR3 contains 13 residues. V was pared by 10 bases and J by 1 base, with 12 bases between. CDR1 and CDR2 from the germline V gene are MNHNY and SVGAGI (reference sequence). The DNA for the CDR3 is TGTGCCACCTCTGGGGGTGGCACAGATACGCAGTATTTT. Translating it yields CATSGGGTDTQYF.